Listed here is a single T cell receptor (beta chain). Its target is not known. Through a sample-barcoded 5' primer and a J-beta primer mix, a second PCR was run for roughly 7 to 12 cycles. Each TCR beta cDNA got a 12-nucleotide random molecular identifier. Each CDR3 protein is one row after TCRdb ran MiXCR on the 5' RACE reads. The sample yields 600,000 or so distinct CDR3 sequences, over 20% seen once. The CDR3 totals 14 residues. This sample is drawn from a study of blood T cells in healthy people across ages. Study-level points and caveats: Higher diversity and more naive CD4+ cells were features of long-lived donors, compared to aged donors. No conclusive comparison of naive versus antigen-experienced cells was possible with unsorted PBMCs.

The authors isolated at least 7 million PBMCs per sample. The chain has TRBV21-1 and TRBJ2-3. TRBV21-1 is listed as a pseudogene. The source material was blood. This TCR came from a man in his sixties or seventies in good health. The chain's CDR3 is CASARDPTPDTQYF. The CDR3 coding sequence is TGTGCCAGCGCAAGGGATCCGACGCCAGATACGCAGTATTTT.